The rows below give T cell receptor beta chains drawn from one sample of a study of vaccination and CD4 T cells after COVID-19. For these TCRs, the target antigens are not known. Using its own MiXCR run on the PCR reads, TCRdb lists one record per CDR3 protein. The repertoire consists of nearly 5,000 distinct CDR3 sequences, with 44% occurring once and the leading ten covering 44%. This sample comprised CD4+ T cells from blood, cultured in vitro, obtained after SARS-CoV-2 vaccination. These receptors originate from a human donor who had recovered from COVID-19. CDR3s include the opening cysteine and the closing phenylalanine or tryptophan. A D gene is named only where the DNA matches it firmly. The size field is filled for only some rows; it gives once, few, many or a size class.

clone_size: -
j_call: TRBJ1-2
d_call: -
v_call: TRBV5-4
cdr3_aa: CASSLAVNYGYTF
cdr3_nt: TGTGCCAGCAGCTTGGCAGTAAACTATGGCTACACCTTC

clone_size: once
j_call: TRBJ2-2
d_call: -
v_call: TRBV4-2
cdr3_aa: CASSLETGELFF
cdr3_nt: TGTGCCAGCTCACTAGAGACCGGGGAGCTGTTTTTT

clone_size: -
j_call: TRBJ1-2
d_call: TRBD1
v_call: TRBV4-1
cdr3_aa: CASSQDQGTGGVLNYGYTF
cdr3_nt: TGCGCCAGCAGCCAAGACCAAGGTACAGGGGGTGTACTGAACTATGGCTACACCTTC

clone_size: -
j_call: TRBJ2-2
d_call: TRBD2
v_call: TRBV7-8
cdr3_aa: CASSLVSGRATGELFF
cdr3_nt: TGTGCCAGCAGCTTAGTGAGCGGGAGGGCCACCGGGGAGCTGTTTTTT

clone_size: -
j_call: TRBJ2-3
d_call: TRBD2
v_call: TRBV30
cdr3_aa: CAWSVKAGGDTQYF
cdr3_nt: TGTGCCTGGAGTGTGAAAGCGGGAGGAGATACGCAGTATTTT

clone_size: medium-sized
j_call: TRBJ1-5
d_call: -
v_call: TRBV27
cdr3_aa: CASTPQGLDKQPQHF
cdr3_nt: TGTGCCAGCACCCCCCAGGGGCTGGATAAGCAGCCCCAGCATTTT

clone_size: -
j_call: TRBJ2-6
d_call: -
v_call: TRBV20-1
cdr3_aa: CSAPGTGANVLTF
cdr3_nt: TGCAGTGCCCCGGGGACCGGGGCCAACGTCCTGACTTTC

clone_size: -
j_call: TRBJ2-6
d_call: TRBD2
v_call: TRBV27
cdr3_aa: CASSKLAGGAAGANVLTF
cdr3_nt: TGTGCCAGCAGCAAACTAGCGGGAGGAGCGGCTGGGGCCAACGTCCTGACTTTC

clone_size: -
j_call: TRBJ1-1
d_call: -
v_call: TRBV29-1
cdr3_aa: CSVEVSDGTGAFF
cdr3_nt: TGCAGCGTTGAAGTATCGGACGGGACGGGAGCTTTCTTT

clone_size: -
j_call: TRBJ2-7
d_call: -
v_call: TRBV7-9
cdr3_aa: CASSLAGQPEYEQYF
cdr3_nt: TGTGCCAGCAGCTTAGCCGGACAACCCGAGTACGAGCAGTACTTC

clone_size: -
j_call: TRBJ2-5
d_call: -
v_call: TRBV11-3
cdr3_aa: CASSQAGETQYF
cdr3_nt: TGTGCCAGCAGCCAGGCGGGGGAGACCCAGTACTTC

clone_size: few
j_call: TRBJ2-3
d_call: -
v_call: TRBV20-1
cdr3_aa: CSAPVLGGAGVKDTQYF
cdr3_nt: TGCAGTGCCCCCGTTTTAGGGGGGGCGGGAGTAAAAGATACGCAGTATTTT

clone_size: -
j_call: TRBJ2-1
d_call: -
v_call: TRBV12-3/TRBV12-4
cdr3_aa: CASSSPGPLQFF
cdr3_nt: TGTGCCAGCAGTTCTCCGGGACCTCTACAGTTCTTC

clone_size: few
j_call: TRBJ1-5
d_call: -
v_call: TRBV6-1
cdr3_aa: CASRRQGIGQPQHF
cdr3_nt: TGTGCCAGCAGGCGCCAGGGGATCGGACAGCCCCAGCATTTT

clone_size: -
j_call: TRBJ1-4
d_call: -
v_call: TRBV20-1
cdr3_aa: CSAREGIQRFNEKLFF
cdr3_nt: TGCAGTGCTAGAGAGGGCATACAGCGGTTTAATGAAAAACTGTTTTTT

clone_size: -
j_call: TRBJ2-3
d_call: TRBD1
v_call: TRBV6-2/TRBV6-3
cdr3_aa: CASSYEGAGDTQYF
cdr3_nt: TGTGCCAGCAGTTACGAGGGGGCCGGAGATACGCAGTATTTT

clone_size: -
j_call: TRBJ2-3
d_call: TRBD1
v_call: TRBV6-1
cdr3_aa: CASSQRVGLSGTGGQYF
cdr3_nt: TGTGCCAGCAGCCAACGGGTAGGGCTGTCGGGGACAGGGGGGCAGTATTTT